The clone carrying this TCR beta chain has at least ten counts. TCRdb passed the 5' RACE reads through MiXCR, listing each CDR3 protein once. Among roughly 30,000 distinct CDR3 sequences listed, roughly 14% were seen once. This entry is derived from a study of neurological immune-mediated disorders. Trimming took off 2 bases at V and 3 bases at J, with 7 bases between the two ends. Germline assignment: CDR1 SEHNR and CDR2 FQNEAQ (reference sequence). The CDR3 loop spans 14 amino acids. The time point: technical triplicate 2. The T cells used for sorted libraries numbered some 1 million, either CD4+ or CD8+.

The J gene is TRBJ2-2, the V gene TRBV7-9; D not certain. The TCR sequence derives from a female donor with HTLV-1-associated myelopathy (HAM/TSP). What was sequenced was CD4+ T cells from blood. This CDR3 is CASSLIGDTGELFF. In nucleotides, the CDR3 is TGTGCCAGCAGCTTAATCGGAGACACCGGGGAGCTGTTTTTT.